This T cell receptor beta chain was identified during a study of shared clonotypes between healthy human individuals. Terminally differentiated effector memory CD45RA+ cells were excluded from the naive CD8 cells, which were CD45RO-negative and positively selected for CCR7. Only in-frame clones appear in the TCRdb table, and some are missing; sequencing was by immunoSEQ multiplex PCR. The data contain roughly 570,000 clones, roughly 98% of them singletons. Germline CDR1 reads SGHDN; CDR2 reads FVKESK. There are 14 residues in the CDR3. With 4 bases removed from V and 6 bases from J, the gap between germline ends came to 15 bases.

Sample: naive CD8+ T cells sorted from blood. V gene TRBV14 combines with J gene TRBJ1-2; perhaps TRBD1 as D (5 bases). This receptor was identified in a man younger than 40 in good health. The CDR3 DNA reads TGTGCCAGCAGCCCCCTAGACAGCACCCATGGCTACACCTTC. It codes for CASSPLDSTHGYTF.